The clone carrying this T cell receptor (beta chain) was recorded many times. Its antigen is still unknown. This CDR3 spans 13 amino acids. The V gene's germline CDR1 is MNHEY and CDR2 SMNVEV (reference sequence). V lost 0 bases and J lost 6, with 6 bases in between. These data come from a study of molecular identifiers for immune sequencing clone quantification. Study as a whole: In replicates, RNA from roughly 20,000 or 100,000 naive CD8 cells was split five ways, four sequenced.

The authors built bulk TCR libraries by previously described methods with listed TCR primers. From the PCR reads, TCRdb called clonotypes with MiXCR, one entry per CDR3 protein. The profile shows some 70,000 distinct CDR3 sequences, around 18% of them singletons. Findings and caveats of the study: Identical TCR molecules that share a barcode could lead to an underestimation of highly expanded clone sizes. For effector cells, clones above 20 RNA copies held over 97% of molecules; for naive cells, under 1%.

The TCR originated in a human donor in good health. Some libraries in this study had Jurkat cell RNA spiked in. Source material: naive CD8+ T cells from blood, with Jurkat cell RNA spiked in. Noted subset: FACS-sorted CD8+CD4-CCR7+CD45RA+ naive T cells. The chain combines TRBV27 with TRBJ1-5, with D unresolved. The CDR3 DNA is TGTGCCAGCAGTTTATCGGGTTCTCAGCCCCAGCATTTT. This sequence encodes CASSLSGSQPQHF.